These T cell receptor beta chains were read from a single sample in a study of cytotoxic CD8 clonotypes in ibrutinib-treated CLL. Sequencing used immunoSEQ multiplex PCR; TCRdb keeps in-frame clones, though not all of them. The repertoire holds about 130,000 clones, with approximately 81% as singletons. The source material was PBMCs, sampled after 24 months of ibrutinib treatment. These receptor sequences come from a human donor with chronic lymphocytic leukemia. CDR3s include the opening cysteine and the closing phenylalanine or tryptophan. A D gene is named only where the DNA matches it firmly. Size values are once, few and many counts, or a class for expanded clones, and some rows have none.

j_call d_call clone_size v_call cdr3_nt cdr3_aa
TRBJ1-5 NA NA TRBV19 TGTGCCAGTAGTATAGCTCAGGGGAATCAGCCCCAGCATTTT CASSIAQGNQPQHF
TRBJ1-5 NA NA TRBV10-3 TGTGCCATCAGGGCTGGGGGCGCTTTTGATCAGCCCCAGCATTTT CAIRAGGAFDQPQHF
TRBJ1-6 NA NA TRBV28 TGTGCCAGCAGGATAACTGGACAGTTTGGGAACTATAATTCACCCCTCCACTTT CASRITGQFGNYNSPLHF
TRBJ1-4 NA NA TRBV7-2 TGTGCCAGCAGCGGAGGGGGGCCCAATGAAAAACTGTTTTTT CASSGGGPNEKLFF
TRBJ2-2 NA NA TRBV6-1 TGTGCCAGCGGAAGCCAAAGAGGCACCGGGGAGCTGTTTTTT CASGSQRGTGELFF
TRBJ2-3 TRBD2 NA TRBV10-3 TGTGCCATCAGTGAGTCGGGGACTAGCCCAGATACGCAGTATTTT CAISESGTSPDTQYF
TRBJ2-1 NA NA TRBV18 TGTGCCAGCTCACCAGCAAGTGGGCAGTATGAGCAGTTCTTC CASSPASGQYEQFF
TRBJ2-7 TRBD1 NA TRBV11-2 TGTGCCAGCAGCTTCCCCGAGACAGGGGCTTACTCCTACGAGCAGTACTTC CASSFPETGAYSYEQYF
TRBJ1-1 NA once TRBV4-3 TGCGCCAGCAGCGATGGACAGATGAACACTGAAGCTTTCTTT CASSDGQMNTEAFF
TRBJ1-1 NA NA TRBV5-4 TGTGCCAGCAGCTTGGCGACAGATTTAGACACTGAAGCTTTCTTT CASSLATDLDTEAFF
TRBJ2-2 NA NA TRBV12-5 TGTGCTAGTGGTTTGGTACTGAGAGGACACACGCCGAACACCGGGGAGCTGTTTTTT CASGLVLRGHTPNTGELFF
TRBJ2-3 NA NA TRBV11-2 TGTGCCAGCACCGTGTCCTGGGATACGCAGTATTTT CASTVSWDTQYF
TRBJ1-2 NA NA TRBV19 TGTGCCAGTAGTATAGATAAGTGGCAGGCGAGGTATGGCTACACCTTC CASSIDKWQARYGYTF
TRBJ1-5 NA NA TRBV7-9 TGTGCCAGCAGCCATGGTTCCTCAATGGCGGCCCAGCATTTT CASSHGSSMAAQHF
TRBJ1-2 NA NA TRBV28 TGTGCCAGCAGTTCCGGTTTGAAAGGCTACACCTTC CASSSGLKGYTF
TRBJ1-4 NA NA TRBV27 TGTGCCAGCAGAGGCTGGGCTAATGAAAAACTGTTTTTT CASRGWANEKLFF
TRBJ1-1 NA NA TRBV7-2 TGTGCCAGCAGCTTAGTCGGTGGGGGGCGCCGGACTGAAGCTTTCTTT CASSLVGGGRRTEAFF
TRBJ1-6 NA NA TRBV5-4 TGTGCCAGCAGCTTGTATGAGGAGGATAATTCACCCCTCCACTTT CASSLYEEDNSPLHF
TRBJ1-3 TRBD1 NA TRBV5-6 TGTGCCAGCAGCCATGACAGGGCCTCTGGAAACACCATATATTTT CASSHDRASGNTIYF
TRBJ2-7 TRBD2 once TRBV7-2 TGTGCCAGCAGCTTAGGAACTAGCGGGGTGTTTTACTTC CASSLGTSGVFYF
TRBJ2-3 TRBD2 NA TRBV9 TGTGCCAGCAGCGTAGGGCTAGCGGGGGGTTACGGCACAGATACGCAGTATTTT CASSVGLAGGYGTDTQYF
TRBJ1-4 NA NA TRBV11-2 TGTGCCAGCAGCTTAGCATCCTTTAGAGAAAAACTGTTTTTT CASSLASFREKLFF